The 7 T cell receptor beta chains reported below all come from one sample, sequenced in a study of CXCR3-negative and CXCR3-positive naive CD8 T cells. cDNA libraries for TRB were generated by 5' RACE incorporating UMI labels. Following a re-call of the 5' RACE reads, TCRdb has one entry per CDR3 protein and lacks DNA. This table lists approximately 37,000 distinct CDR3 sequences. The material sequenced was memory CD8+ T cells from blood. These receptors originate from a human donor in good health. Some clones in this sample may be carry-over from other donors' samples.

The chain joins TRBV6-5 to TRBJ2-1. CDR1 is MNHEY, CDR2 SVGAGI, per germline. The CDR3 length is 13 residues. The CDR3 sequence is CPSQGSNYNEQFF.

The gene calls are TRBV25-1 and TRBJ1-1. The CDR3 is 13 residues long. Looked up from germline, CDR1 is MGHDK and CDR2 is SYGVNS. The CDR3 sequence: CASSGSGYTEAFF.

This clonotype is called medium-sized based on its frequency. The chain joins TRBV11-3 to TRBJ2-2. The germline gives CDR1 SGHNT, CDR2 YENEEA. This CDR3 has 12 amino acids. CDR3 protein: CASSLVPGELFF.

The rearrangement uses TRBV5-1 and TRBJ1-2. The CDR3 spans 13 residues. In germline, CDR1 is SGHRS, CDR2 YFSETQ. The CDR3 is CASSLDRIYGYTF.

The V call is TRBV6-5, the J call TRBJ2-2; TCRdb designates TRBD2, a call that cannot be tested without DNA. This CDR3 comprises 18 residues. Germline CDR1 MNHEY, CDR2 SVGAGI. The CDR3 here is CASSYWDPASGVSGELFF.

The chain links TRBV20-1 to TRBJ2-5; absent DNA, TCRdb's TRBD1 call cannot be checked. CDR3 length: 11 amino acids. Germline V CDR1 and CDR2: DFQATT, SNEGSKA (reference sequence). The CDR3 sequence: CSARYLGDQYF.

This chain links TRBV4-3 with TRBJ1-5. The germline CDR1 and CDR2 sequences are LGHNA and YSLEER. This CDR3 is built from 13 residues. The CDR3 sequence: CASSQDAARPQHF.